This passage covers 20 T cell receptor beta chains from one sample sequenced in a study of cytomegalovirus exposure and HLA in healthy donors. The PCR contained 60 Vbeta and 13 Jbeta primers. Profiled with immunoSEQ multiplex PCR; TCRdb holds only in-frame clones, not every one. Here the sample spans about 110,000 clones, around 78% being singletons. The sample taken for sequencing was PBMCs. The receptors shown here come from a woman in her thirties in good health and CMV-seronegative.

The chain carries TRBV29-1 and TRBJ2-6; 9 positions match TRBD1. Germline V gene sequence: CDR1 SQVTM, CDR2 ANQGSEA. V trimming: 5 bases; J trimming: 3 bases; junction bases outside the gene matches: 8. The CDR3 length is 16 residues. CDR3 bases: TGCAGCGTTACAGGGGGCGCTAAGGATGGGGCCAACGTCCTGACTTTC. Translation: CSVTGGAKDGANVLTF. The whole variable domain, remainder taken from reference TRBV29-1 and TRBJ2-6, is SAVISQKPSRDICQRGTSLTIQCQVDSQVTMMFWYRQQPGQSLTLIATANQGSEATYESGFVIDKFPISRPNLTFSTLTVSNMSPEDSSIYLCSVTGGAKDGANVLTFGAGSRLTVL.

The chain links TRBV11-3 to TRBJ2-2; D ambiguous. The V end was cut by 2 bases, the J end by 7 bases, with 8 bases between. The germline gives CDR1 SGHNT, CDR2 YENEEA. The CDR3 sequence is 13 residues long. CDR3 sequence: CASSLYQVGELFF. The DNA of the CDR3 is TGTGCCAGCAGCTTATATCAGGTCGGGGAGCTGTTTTTT. The full variable domain, completed using reference TRBV11-3 and TRBJ2-2, is EAGVVQSPRYKIIEKKQPVAFWCNPISGHNTLYWYLQNLGQGPELLIRYENEEAVDDSQLPKDRFSAERLKGVDSTLKIQPAELGDSAVYLCASSLYQVGELFFGEGSRLTVL.

J is TRBJ2-7 and V is TRBV20-1; D perhaps matches TRBD1 (5 bases). With 6 bases removed from V and 3 bases from J, the gap between germline ends came to 9 bases. CDR1 and CDR2 from the germline V gene are DFQATT and SNEGSKA (reference sequence). There are 11 residues in the CDR3. The CDR3 DNA reads as TGCAGTGCAGGACACAACTACGAGCAGTACTTC. Its translation is CSAGHNYEQYF.

This clone was picked up one time. V gene TRBV4-1 combines with J gene TRBJ2-3, with 7 bases that match TRBD2. J lost 5 bases, V lost 9 bases, and 5 bases had no gene match. This CDR3 comprises 12 residues. In germline, CDR1 is MGHRA, CDR2 YSYEKL. The CDR3 DNA reads as TGCGCCAGTCGCGGGGGTGAAGATACGCAGTATTTT. Translation: CASRGGEDTQYF.

This clone was counted only a few times. J is TRBJ2-2 and V is TRBV10-2, with TRBD2 as a possible D gene (6 bases). Germline loops: CDR1 WSHSY, CDR2 SAAADI. Deletions cut 2 bases from V and 6 bases from J, with 13 bases between. The CDR3 runs 15 residues. CDR3 in amino acids: CASSEKGLGPGELFF. The CDR3 coding sequence is TGCGCCAGCAGTGAGAAGGGACTTGGGCCCGGGGAGCTGTTTTTT.

The chain has TRBV6-6 and TRBJ2-7; 9 bases agree with TRBD1. Trimming removed 6 bases from V and 6 bases from J; junction bases left unmatched: 15. Germline V gene data show CDR1 as MNHNY and CDR2 as SVGAGI (reference sequence). This CDR3 contains 16 residues. CDR3 amino acids: CASSRVGPGQGAEQYF. CDR3 coding DNA: TGTGCCAGCAGCCGCGTTGGACCGGGACAGGGCGCCGAGCAGTACTTC.

V usage is TRBV29-1 and J usage is TRBJ1-1, with D unclear. V gave up 7 bases and J gave up 5 bases, with 20 bases separating them. The CDR3 contains 14 residues. Looked up from germline, CDR1 is SQVTM and CDR2 is ANQGSEA. CDR3 amino acids: CSASEGWAGTEAFF. CDR3 coding DNA: TGCAGCGCGTCAGAGGGCTGGGCCGGGACTGAAGCTTTCTTT. Based on the CDR3 plus reference TRBV29-1 and TRBJ1-1, the full variable domain is SAVISQKPSRDICQRGTSLTIQCQVDSQVTMMFWYRQQPGQSLTLIATANQGSEATYESGFVIDKFPISRPNLTFSTLTVSNMSPEDSSIYLCSASEGWAGTEAFFGQGTRLTVV.

The chain links TRBV28 to TRBJ1-2, with 8 bases fitting TRBD1. The CDR3 loop spans 15 amino acids. Germline loops: CDR1 MDHEN, CDR2 SYDVKM. The junction had 5 bases not matched to a gene; V was cut back by 1 base and J by 4 bases. Written as DNA, the CDR3 is TGTGCCAGCAGTTTATCCCAGGGGGCCTTCTATGGCTACACCTTC. It codes for CASSLSQGAFYGYTF.

This clone was counted once. The V call is TRBV5-6, the J call TRBJ2-3; D possibly corresponds to TRBD1 (5 bases). This CDR3 has 16 amino acids. Trimming took 0 bases from V and 1 from J, leaving 12 bases between them. The germline gives CDR1 SGHDT, CDR2 YYEEEE. Written as DNA, the CDR3 is TGTGCCAGCAGCTTGGAACCAGGGCTAGGCACAGATACGCAGTATTTT. Protein product: CASSLEPGLGTDTQYF.

The genes are TRBV4-3 and TRBJ2-7; D is ambiguous. This CDR3 has 15 amino acids. The V and J ends lost 0 bases and 3 bases respectively, with 12 bases between them. Germline assignment: CDR1 LGHNA and CDR2 YSLEER. CDR3 residues: CASSQDRPGLYEQYF. DNA of the CDR3: TGCGCCAGCAGCCAAGACCGCCCCGGTCTCTACGAGCAGTACTTC.

The chain uses TRBV7-2 and TRBJ1-1, with TRBD1 matching over 8 bases. CDR3 length equals 14 residues. Germline CDR1 SGHTA, CDR2 FQGNSA. The J segment lost 1 base and the V segment lost 2 bases, leaving 0 bases of the junction unmatched. The CDR3 DNA reads TGTGCCAGCAGCTTAACAGGGGGGAACACTGAAGCTTTCTTT. It specifies CASSLTGGNTEAFF.

This chain links TRBV29-1 with TRBJ2-3, with TRBD2 matching over 7 bases. The ends lost 1 base at V and 6 bases at J; junction bases unmatched: 4. CDR1 SQVTM and CDR2 ANQGSEA come from the germline V gene. This CDR3 has 13 amino acids. The CDR3 loop reads CSVEVARGDTQYF. As DNA, the CDR3 is TGCAGCGTTGAAGTCGCGCGGGGGGATACGCAGTATTTT.

The chain uses TRBV6-6 and TRBJ1-3; no clear D. CDR3 length: 15 residues. V was pared by 5 bases and J by 0 bases, with 11 bases between. Germline-derived CDR1 and CDR2 are MNHNY and SVGAGI (reference sequence). The CDR3 nucleotides read TGTGCCAGCAGTGGAGCAGTACCCTCTGGAAACACCATATATTTT. Translating gives CASSGAVPSGNTIYF.

The chain has TRBV29-1 and TRBJ1-2, with 9 bases matching TRBD1. V gave up 3 bases and J gave up 3 bases; unmatched junction bases: 2. Germline V gene sequence: CDR1 SQVTM, CDR2 ANQGSEA. The CDR3 spans 13 residues. CDR3 amino acids: CSVDGDRDYGYTF. Written as DNA, the CDR3 is TGCAGCGTTGATGGGGACAGGGACTATGGCTACACCTTC.

The chain recombines TRBV4-2 with TRBJ2-5; D unresolved. This CDR3 has 14 residues. CDR1 is LGHNA and CDR2 is YNFKEQ in the germline V gene. V gave up 0 bases and J gave up 5 bases, with 10 bases separating them. In DNA form, the CDR3 reads TGTGCCAGCAGCCAAGATAATAGCCGGGAGACCCAGTACTTC. It encodes CASSQDNSRETQYF.

This clone was detected only a few times. The V call is TRBV7-2, the J call TRBJ2-7; 8 positions match TRBD2. Trimming took 1 base from V and 3 from J; bases not matched to a gene: 8. CDR1 SGHTA and CDR2 FQGNSA come from the germline V gene. The CDR3 loop spans 16 amino acids. CDR3 bases: TGTGCCAGCAGCTTAGTTTCGGCGGGAGGAGTCTACGAGCAGTACTTC. It translates to CASSLVSAGGVYEQYF. Full variable domain (rest looked up from reference TRBV7-2 and TRBJ2-7): GAGVSQSPSNKVTEKGKDVELRCDPISGHTALYWYRQSLGQGLEFLIYFQGNSAPDKSGLPSDRFSAERTGGSVSTLTIQRTQQEDSAVYLCASSLVSAGGVYEQYFGPGTRLTVT.

This clone has a handful of counts. The rearrangement joins TRBV5-4 to TRBJ1-1, with D possibly TRBD1 on 6 matching bases. V gave up 5 bases and J gave up 4 bases, with 18 bases separating them. CDR3 length: 15 amino acids. Germline-derived CDR1 and CDR2 are SGHNT and YYREEE (reference sequence). This chain's CDR3 is CASRTTGFVSTEAFF. For the CDR3, the DNA is TGTGCCAGCAGGACTACAGGGTTCGTGAGCACTGAAGCTTTCTTT.

This chain connects TRBV4-1 to TRBJ2-7, with 10 bases matching TRBD1. The germline V gene encodes CDR1 MGHRA and CDR2 YSYEKL. V lost 3 bases, J lost 4 bases, and 6 bases stayed unmatched. The CDR3 extends over 15 amino acids. The CDR3 coding sequence is TGCGCCAGCAGCCACCAGACAGGGGGCAGGTACGAGCAGTACTTC. This gives the protein CASSHQTGGRYEQYF.

CDR3 nucleotide sequence: TGTGCCAGCAGCTCGGACAGGATGAAGCTGATGAACACTGAAGCTTTCTTT. Translating it yields CASSSDRMKLMNTEAFF. The V gene is TRBV7-9, the J gene TRBJ1-1; 7 positions agree with TRBD1. V dropped 4 bases and J dropped 0; count of bases not matched to a gene: 11. From germline, CDR1 is SEHNR and CDR2 FQNEAQ (reference sequence). The CDR3 extends over 17 amino acids.

As concerns this clone: At the DNA level, this CDR3 is encoded by other sequences in the same sample as well. The rearrangement uses TRBV19 and TRBJ1-5; weak D call: TRBD1 (6 bases). This CDR3 spans 14 amino acids. The ends were cut back, 3 bases at V and 3 bases at J, with 9 bases in the middle. CDR1 LNHDA and CDR2 SQIVND come from the germline V gene (reference sequence). The CDR3 DNA follows: TGTGCCAGTAGTATTCGGGACACCAATCAGCCCCAGCATTTT. Protein sequence: CASSIRDTNQPQHF.